The clone carrying this T cell receptor (beta chain) was found a few times. This entry comes from a study of T cells in Graves' hyperthyroidism and ophthalmopathy. The PBMCs were sourced from fresh peripheral blood (around 10 ml). TCR beta CDR3 sequences were amplified from RNA transcripts. HTBI primers were the set used in a first-round RT-PCR of the TCR CDR3. TCRdb processed the multiplex PCR reads anew with MiXCR; each CDR3 protein has one entry. The sample lists about 840,000 distinct CDR3 sequences; roughly 40% were seen once. Germline V gene lookup returns CDR1 DFQATT and CDR2 SNEGSKA (reference sequence). V lost 7 bases, J lost 3 bases, and 10 bases lay in between. The CDR3 spans 11 residues.

The sequenced material came from blood. The origin of this receptor is a man aged 18 to 30 with Graves' hyperthyroidism. V and J are TRBV20-1 and TRBJ2-7; a possible D gene is TRBD2 (6 bases). For the CDR3, the DNA is TGCAGTGGGGGGGATTACTACGAGCAGTACTTC. It encodes CSGGDYYEQYF.